The 20 T cell receptor beta chains below come from one sample, sequenced in a study of Ad26.COV2.S vaccination and SARS-CoV-2 variants. Profiled with immunoSEQ multiplex PCR; TCRdb holds only in-frame clones, not every one. Altogether 300,000 to 500,000 clones are present, around nine tenths being singletons, with the ten largest covering under 3.5%. Treatment here: some 20 received Ad26.COV2.S at low or high dose, single or two shots; about 5 received placebo; per-sample allocation not given. It was on day 63 after the first vaccine or placebo injection that samples were taken. The sample consisted of peripheral blood, taken in a trial of Ad26.COV2.S vaccine versus placebo. The receptors derive from a person aged 18-65 years who received the Ad26.COV2.S COVID-19 vaccine or a placebo.

The rearrangement uses TRBV19 and TRBJ1-5; 10 nucleotides match TRBD1. From germline, CDR1 is LNHDA and CDR2 SQIVND (reference sequence). With V trimmed by 9 bases and J by 5 bases, 7 bases remained unmatched. The CDR3 covers 14 residues. The CDR3 DNA sequence: TGTGCCAGCAGAGACAGGGGGCTCGATCAGCCCCAGCATTTT. The encoded protein is CASRDRGLDQPQHF.

The rearrangement links TRBV14 to TRBJ1-1, with D possibly TRBD1 on 6 matching bases. Trimming shortened V by 2 bases and J by 3 bases, and 13 bases separated the two germline ends. Germline CDR1 SGHDN, CDR2 FVKESK. CDR3 size: 15 residues. The CDR3 coding sequence is TGTGCCAGCAGCCAATCTGCAGGGGAGGACACTGAAGCTTTCTTT. Translation: CASSQSAGEDTEAFF.

The gene calls are TRBV9 and TRBJ1-1, with TRBD1 identical over 7 bases. CDR1 is SGDLS and CDR2 is YYNGEE in the germline V gene. CDR3 size: 15 residues. J gave up 4 bases and V 1 base, and 7 bases lay outside the gene matches. CDR3 bases: TGTGCCAGCAGCGTAATAGGGGGCATCGCCACTGAAGCTTTCTTT. This codes for CASSVIGGIATEAFF.

V usage is TRBV11-3 and J usage is TRBJ2-2; D remains ambiguous. CDR3 length: 14 amino acids. V dropped 1 base and J dropped 4 bases, with 7 bases sitting between them. Germline values: CDR1 SGHNT, CDR2 YENEEA. CDR3 in DNA: TGTGCCAGCAGCTTAGGGTATCGCACCGGGGAGCTGTTTTTT. Translation gives CASSLGYRTGELFF.

This chain connects TRBV19 to TRBJ2-5; 11 bases line up with TRBD2. V shed 11 bases, J shed 5 bases, and the junction held 7 bases outside the gene matches. Germline V gene lookup returns CDR1 LNHDA and CDR2 SQIVND (reference sequence). The CDR3 has 13 amino acids. The CDR3, as DNA: TGTGCCGTCATAGCGGGGGGGAGGGAGACCCAGTACTTC. It codes for CAVIAGGRETQYF.

The chain carries TRBV11-1 and TRBJ1-6; no firm D call. V was clipped by 5 bases and J by 13 bases, with 18 bases between them. Per germline, CDR1 SGHAT and CDR2 FQDESV (reference sequence). The length of the CDR3 is 14 residues. The CDR3 here is CASSITERSPPLHF. The CDR3 DNA follows: TGTGCCAGCAGCATTACAGAAAGGAGTCCGCCCCTCCACTTT. Full variable domain (rest looked up from reference TRBV11-1 and TRBJ1-6): EAEVAQSPRYKITEKSQAVAFWCDPISGHATLYWYRQILGQGPELLVQFQDESVVDDSQLPKDRFSAERLKGVDSTLKIQPAELGDSAMYLCASSITERSPPLHFGNGTRLTVT.

This clone is a singleton in its sample. The V call is TRBV4-2, the J call TRBJ2-1; TRBD1 matches 8 bases. Germline V lookup: CDR1 LGHNA, CDR2 YNFKEQ. After removal of 0 bases from V and 7 bases from J, the junction contained 11 bases not matched to a gene. The CDR3 consists of 17 residues. CDR3 sequence reads: CASSQEARQGAVNEQFF. The CDR3 nucleotides are TGTGCCAGCAGCCAAGAGGCTCGGCAGGGGGCAGTTAATGAGCAGTTCTTC.

The rearrangement uses TRBV29-1 and TRBJ1-1; D not certain. The CDR3 is made up of 12 amino acids. V lost 6 bases and J 3 bases, leaving 11 bases between the germline ends. In germline, CDR1 is SQVTM, CDR2 ANQGSEA. Here the CDR3 DNA reads TGCAGCGTGAGAGGGTTGGACACTGAAGCTTTCTTT. Encoded protein: CSVRGLDTEAFF.

This clone occurred once. This chain links TRBV5-6 with TRBJ1-4; maybe TRBD1 (6 bases). From germline, CDR1 is SGHDT and CDR2 YYEEEE. This CDR3 comprises 14 residues. V lost 4 bases and J 8 bases, leaving 15 bases between the germline ends. CDR3 sequence reads: CASSIRGWGEKLFF. CDR3 coding DNA: TGTGCCAGCAGCATCAGGGGCTGGGGGGAAAAACTGTTTTTT.

The chain joins TRBV5-4 to TRBJ2-7; 8 nucleotides line up with TRBD1. CDR3 size: 13 residues. Germline trimming cut 7 bases from V and 11 bases from J; bases unmatched to any gene: 14. Germline CDR1 SGHNT, CDR2 YYREEE (reference sequence). CDR3 bases: TGTGCCAGCGGTCGGACAGGGAGTCGTATAGAGTACTTC. Its translation is CASGRTGSRIEYF.

The V and J genes are TRBV7-9 and TRBJ2-7; the D gene is possibly TRBD1 (5 bases). Germline CDR1 and CDR2: SEHNR and FQNEAQ (reference sequence). V was clipped by 5 bases and J by 3 bases, with 8 bases between them. The CDR3 covers 12 residues. CDR3 residues: CASSATGYEQYF. In DNA, the CDR3 is TGTGCCAGCAGCGCTACAGGCTACGAGCAGTACTTC. Based on the CDR3 plus reference TRBV7-9 and TRBJ2-7, the full variable domain is DTGVSQNPRHKITKRGQNVTFRCDPISEHNRLYWYRQTLGQGPEFLTYFQNEAQLEKSRLLSDRFSAERPKGSFSTLEIQRTEQGDSAMYLCASSATGYEQYFGPGTRLTVT.

V is TRBV4-3 and J is TRBJ2-2; D gene ambiguous. Germline V gene sequence: CDR1 LGHNA, CDR2 YSLEER. CDR3 length equals 16 residues. Between the trimmed V and J ends, which lost 4 bases and 2 bases, there was a span of 14 bases. This CDR3 is CASSPRVEINTGELFF. The DNA for the CDR3 is TGCGCCAGCAGCCCACGGGTCGAAATTAACACCGGGGAGCTGTTTTTT.

The chain combines TRBV2 with TRBJ2-1; 11 nucleotides match TRBD2. This CDR3 is 16 amino acids long. The J segment lost 7 bases and the V segment lost 4 bases, leaving 9 bases of the junction unmatched. From germline, CDR1 is SNHLY and CDR2 FYNNEI. CDR3 nucleotide sequence: TGTGCCAGCAGTGGTGGGTTTAGCGGGGGGGCAAATGAGCAGTTCTTC. Its protein is CASSGGFSGGANEQFF.

CDR3 DNA sequence: TGTGCCAGCAGTAAATATAGCGGGGCGGCAGATACGCAGTATTTT. Translation: CASSKYSGAADTQYF. The J gene is TRBJ2-3, the V gene TRBV2, with 8 bases lining up with TRBD2. V trimming: 5 bases; J trimming: 4 bases; junction bases outside the gene matches: 8. The CDR3 is 15 residues long. Germline CDR1 reads SNHLY; CDR2 reads FYNNEI.

The chain carries TRBV4-1 and TRBJ2-7; 7 bases match TRBD1. The CDR3 loop spans 15 amino acids. V shed 2 bases and J 2 bases; nucleotides not matched to a gene: 6. Germline values: CDR1 MGHRA, CDR2 YSYEKL. CDR3 sequence: CASSQTDRDTYEQYF. The CDR3 DNA reads as TGCGCCAGCAGCCAAACCGACAGGGACACCTACGAGCAGTACTTC.

The chain joins TRBV7-2 to TRBJ2-2, with D perhaps being TRBD1 or TRBD2 (5 bases each). Germline values: CDR1 SGHTA, CDR2 FQGNSA. The ends were cut back, 5 bases at V and 2 bases at J, with 12 bases in the middle. The CDR3 contains 15 residues. The DNA of the CDR3 is TGTGCCAGCAGCATACGGGACCATAACACCGGGGAGCTGTTTTTT. Its translation is CASSIRDHNTGELFF.

The J gene is TRBJ2-1, the V gene TRBV7-9; D gene uncertain. The V gene lost 4 bases and the J gene lost 5 bases, with 12 bases spanning the gap. The germline V gene encodes CDR1 SEHNR and CDR2 FQNEAQ (reference sequence). This CDR3 region has 14 residues. The CDR3 sequence is CASSWPRGNNEQFF. CDR3 sequence (DNA): TGTGCCAGCAGCTGGCCGCGAGGAAACAATGAGCAGTTCTTC.

This chain connects TRBV10-2 to TRBJ2-7; 10 nucleotides agree with TRBD1. The J segment lost 7 bases and the V segment lost 10 bases, leaving 16 bases of the junction unmatched. This CDR3 is built from 15 residues. Germline loops: CDR1 WSHSY, CDR2 SAAADI. CDR3: CANPPLSGTGVEQYF. DNA for the CDR3: TGCGCCAATCCGCCATTATCCGGGACAGGGGTTGAGCAGTACTTC.

The chain carries TRBV13 and TRBJ2-2; TRBD1 agrees at 9 bases. Germline loops: CDR1 PRHDT, CDR2 FYEKMQ (reference sequence). The CDR3 extends over 15 amino acids. Trimming removed 1 base from V and 6 bases from J; junction bases left unmatched: 3. In nucleotides, the CDR3 is TGTGCCAGCAGCTTAGTAGGGACAGGGTCCGGGGAGCTGTTTTTT. Residues: CASSLVGTGSGELFF.

This chain links TRBV7-8 with TRBJ2-7; D possibly corresponds to TRBD1 (6 bases). The CDR3 has 13 amino acids. Germline loops: CDR1 SGHVS, CDR2 FQNEAQ. Between the trimmed V and J ends, which lost 7 bases and 1 base, there was a span of 11 bases. In nucleotides, the CDR3 is TGTGCCAGCACGGGTCAGGGGTCCTACGAGCAGTACTTC. Protein sequence: CASTGQGSYEQYF.